Listed below are T cell receptor beta chains from one sample, sequenced in a study of T cells in tuberculosis. Sequenced by immunoSEQ multiplex PCR; TCRdb stores in-frame clones only, minus some. The sample lists about 35,000 clones, 85% to 95% occurring once. Sequencing used PBMCs. The receptors originated from a donor between 10 and 35 years old with latent tuberculosis or without tuberculosis infection. Some clones in this sample may be carry-over from other donors' samples. Each CDR3 is given with its conserved first and last residue. The order of the fields is CDR3 protein, J gene, V gene, clone size. Not every row has a clone size; where given, it reads once, few, many or a size class.

CDR3: CASSLGGTGRNEKLFF
J: TRBJ1-4
V: TRBV7-9
size: -

CDR3: CASSRGPLGNTEAFF
J: TRBJ1-1
V: TRBV18
size: -

CDR3: CASSLPRTEPDPYGYTF
J: TRBJ1-2
V: TRBV7-8
size: -

CDR3: CASSPRQGPREKLFF
J: TRBJ1-4
V: TRBV7-6
size: -

CDR3: CASSPGQVSSYEQYF
J: TRBJ2-7
V: TRBV28
size: -

CDR3: CASSPREGETQYF
J: TRBJ2-5
V: TRBV5-1
size: -

CDR3: CARAAGGGYEQYF
J: TRBJ2-7
V: TRBV2
size: -

CDR3: CAGGIDEQFF
J: TRBJ2-1
V: TRBV12-5
size: -

CDR3: CASSLGVTHEKLFF
J: TRBJ1-4
V: TRBV13
size: once

CDR3: CASSVTGSTNEKLFF
J: TRBJ1-4
V: TRBV25-1
size: -

CDR3: CSVARDSYEQYF
J: TRBJ2-7
V: TRBV29-1
size: -

CDR3: CASRGQGAQVADYGYTF
J: TRBJ1-2
V: TRBV2
size: -

CDR3: CASSLNRGSSYNEQFF
J: TRBJ2-1
V: TRBV7-9
size: -

CDR3: CASSLKAINEQFF
J: TRBJ2-1
V: TRBV7-6
size: -

CDR3: CASSPGQGGGEQYF
J: TRBJ2-7
V: TRBV5-1
size: -

CDR3: CASSTSSPSTDTQYF
J: TRBJ2-3
V: TRBV5-1
size: -

CDR3: CASSEPEAYEQYF
J: TRBJ2-7
V: TRBV25-1
size: -

CDR3: CASRSGTDTQYF
J: TRBJ2-3
V: TRBV5-1
size: -

CDR3: CASSVDRSQETQYF
J: TRBJ2-5
V: TRBV5-1
size: once